The clone carrying this T cell receptor (beta chain) was observed many times. This sample was included in a study of T-cell reconstitution after alpha-beta-depleted transplantation in children. The TCRbeta library incorporated unique molecular identifiers. TCRdb processed the PCR reads anew with MiXCR; each CDR3 protein has one entry. In the table there are about 240,000 distinct CDR3 sequences, around 12% of which are singletons. This CDR3 comprises 15 residues. CDR1 and CDR2 from the germline V gene are SGHDT and YYEEEE. With V trimmed by 4 bases and J by 4 bases, 3 bases remained unmatched. Sequencing used PBMCs from the stem cell graft donor, obtained from the stem cell graft. This chain connects TRBV5-6 to TRBJ2-5, with 14 bases aligning to TRBD2. The sequence was collected from a human donor who donated a stem cell graft to a child with acute lymphoblastic leukemia. The CDR3 loop reads CASSMGLAGVETQYF. The CDR3 nucleotides are TGTGCCAGCAGCATGGGACTAGCGGGGGTAGAGACCCAGTACTTC.